Sequencing of this T cell receptor (beta chain) was carried out in a study of blood T cell repertoires in COVID-19. Study information: COVID-19 samples from acute and convalescent phases originated in the United States, Italy and Spain. In each case, the material was cDNA or gDNA derived from T cells, B-cell-depleted T cells, or PBMCs.

CDR1 and CDR2 from the germline V gene are KGHSH and LQKENI. The length of the CDR3 is 13 residues. With 2 bases removed from V and 2 bases from J, the gap between germline ends came to 5 bases. Per the original methods: Using reference gene primer amplification, nucleated cell counts were estimated. Repertoires were generated with immunoSEQ multiplex PCR, while TCRdb's copy carries only in-frame clones and drops some. D and trimming were read from the DNA, whereas the V and J calls and clone size are those reported in that table. The table shows roughly 170,000 clones, with about four fifths occurring only once.

The TCR comes from a man aged 40-49 years who had recovered from COVID-19. The chain combines TRBV18 with TRBJ2-3; D not resolved. Sample: peripheral blood. The CDR3 region is CASSPGLTDTQYF. CDR3 DNA: TGTGCCAGCTCACCAGGGCTCACAGATACGCAGTATTTT.